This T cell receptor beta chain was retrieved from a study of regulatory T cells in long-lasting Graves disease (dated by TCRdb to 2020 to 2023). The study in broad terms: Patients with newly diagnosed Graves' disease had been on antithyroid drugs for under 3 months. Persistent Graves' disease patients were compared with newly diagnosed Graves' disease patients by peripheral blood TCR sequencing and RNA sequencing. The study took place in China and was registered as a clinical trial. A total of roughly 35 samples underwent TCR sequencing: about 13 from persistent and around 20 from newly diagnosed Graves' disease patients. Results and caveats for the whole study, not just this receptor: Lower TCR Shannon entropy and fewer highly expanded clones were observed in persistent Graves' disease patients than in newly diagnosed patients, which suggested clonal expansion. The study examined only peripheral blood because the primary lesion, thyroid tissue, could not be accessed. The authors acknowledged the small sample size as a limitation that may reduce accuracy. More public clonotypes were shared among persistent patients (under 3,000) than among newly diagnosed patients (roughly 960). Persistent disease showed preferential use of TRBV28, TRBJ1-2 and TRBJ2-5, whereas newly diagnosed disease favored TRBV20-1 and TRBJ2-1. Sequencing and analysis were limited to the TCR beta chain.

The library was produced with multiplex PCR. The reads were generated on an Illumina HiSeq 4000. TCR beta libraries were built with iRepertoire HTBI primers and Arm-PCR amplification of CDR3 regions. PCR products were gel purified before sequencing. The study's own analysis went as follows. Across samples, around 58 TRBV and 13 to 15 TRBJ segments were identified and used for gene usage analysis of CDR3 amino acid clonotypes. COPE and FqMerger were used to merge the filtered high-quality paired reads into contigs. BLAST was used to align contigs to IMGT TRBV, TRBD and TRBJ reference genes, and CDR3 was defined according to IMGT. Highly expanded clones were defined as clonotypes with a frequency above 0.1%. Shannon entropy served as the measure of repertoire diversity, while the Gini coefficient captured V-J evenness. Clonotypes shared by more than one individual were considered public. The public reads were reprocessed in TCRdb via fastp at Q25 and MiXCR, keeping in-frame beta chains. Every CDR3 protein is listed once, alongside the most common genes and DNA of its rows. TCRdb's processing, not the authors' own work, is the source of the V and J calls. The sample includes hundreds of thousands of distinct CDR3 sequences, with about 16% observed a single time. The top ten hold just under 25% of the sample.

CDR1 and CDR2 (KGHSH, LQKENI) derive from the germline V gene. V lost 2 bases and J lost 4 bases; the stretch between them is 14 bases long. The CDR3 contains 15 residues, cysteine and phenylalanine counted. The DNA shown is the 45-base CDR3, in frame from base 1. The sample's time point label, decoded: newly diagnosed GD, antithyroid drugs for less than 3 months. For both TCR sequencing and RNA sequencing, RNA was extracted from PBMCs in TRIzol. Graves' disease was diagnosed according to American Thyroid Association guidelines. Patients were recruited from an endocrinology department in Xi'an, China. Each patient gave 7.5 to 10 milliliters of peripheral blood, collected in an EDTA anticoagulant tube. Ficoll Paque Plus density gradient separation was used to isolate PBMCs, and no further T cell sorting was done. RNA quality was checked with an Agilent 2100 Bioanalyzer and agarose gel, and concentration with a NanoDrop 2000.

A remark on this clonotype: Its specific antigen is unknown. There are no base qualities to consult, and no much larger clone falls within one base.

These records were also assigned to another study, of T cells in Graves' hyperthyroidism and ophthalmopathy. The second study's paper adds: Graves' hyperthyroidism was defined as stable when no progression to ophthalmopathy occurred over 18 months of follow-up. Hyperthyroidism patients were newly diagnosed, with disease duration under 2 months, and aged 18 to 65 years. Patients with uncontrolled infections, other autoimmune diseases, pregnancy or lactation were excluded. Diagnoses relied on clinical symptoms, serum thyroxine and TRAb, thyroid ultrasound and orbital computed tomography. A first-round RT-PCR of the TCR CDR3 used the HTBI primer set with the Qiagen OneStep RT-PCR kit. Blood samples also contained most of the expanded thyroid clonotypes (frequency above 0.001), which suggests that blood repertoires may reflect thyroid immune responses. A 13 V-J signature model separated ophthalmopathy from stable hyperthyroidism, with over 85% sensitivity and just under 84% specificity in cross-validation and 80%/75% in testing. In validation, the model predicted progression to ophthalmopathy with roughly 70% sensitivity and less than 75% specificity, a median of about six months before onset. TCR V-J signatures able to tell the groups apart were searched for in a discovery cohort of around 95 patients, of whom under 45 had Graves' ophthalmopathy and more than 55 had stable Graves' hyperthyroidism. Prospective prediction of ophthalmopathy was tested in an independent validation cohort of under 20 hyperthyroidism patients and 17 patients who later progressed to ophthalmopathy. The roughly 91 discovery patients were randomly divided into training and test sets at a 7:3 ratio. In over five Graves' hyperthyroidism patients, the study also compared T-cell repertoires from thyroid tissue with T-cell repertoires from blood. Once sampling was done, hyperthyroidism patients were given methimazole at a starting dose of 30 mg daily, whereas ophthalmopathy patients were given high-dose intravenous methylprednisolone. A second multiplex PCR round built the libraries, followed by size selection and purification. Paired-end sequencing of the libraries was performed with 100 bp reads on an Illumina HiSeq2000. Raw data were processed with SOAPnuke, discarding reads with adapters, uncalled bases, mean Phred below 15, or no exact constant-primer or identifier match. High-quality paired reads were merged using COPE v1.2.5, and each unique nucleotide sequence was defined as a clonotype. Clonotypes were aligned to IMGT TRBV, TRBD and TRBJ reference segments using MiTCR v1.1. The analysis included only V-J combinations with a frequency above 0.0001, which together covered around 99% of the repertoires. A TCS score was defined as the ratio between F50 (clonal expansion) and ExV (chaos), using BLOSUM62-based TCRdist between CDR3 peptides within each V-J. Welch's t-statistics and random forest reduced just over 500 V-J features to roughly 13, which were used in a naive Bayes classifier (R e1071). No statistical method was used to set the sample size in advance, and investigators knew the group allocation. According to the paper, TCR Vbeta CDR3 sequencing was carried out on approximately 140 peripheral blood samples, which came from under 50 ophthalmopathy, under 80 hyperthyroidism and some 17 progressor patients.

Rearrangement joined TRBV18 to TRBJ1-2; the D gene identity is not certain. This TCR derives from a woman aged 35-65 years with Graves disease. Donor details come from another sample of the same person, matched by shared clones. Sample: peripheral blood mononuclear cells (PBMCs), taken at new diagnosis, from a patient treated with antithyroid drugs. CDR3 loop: CASSPLETAVYGYTF. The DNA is TGTGCCAGCTCACCATTAGAAACAGCCGTCTATGGCTACACCTTC.